Given below is one T cell receptor (beta chain) in context. Its specificity is unknown. The CDR3 has 16 amino acids. V lost 7 bases, J lost 4 bases, and 10 bases stayed unmatched. CDR1 and CDR2 (germline): LNHDA, SQIVND (reference sequence). This record belongs to a study of cytomegalovirus exposure and HLA in healthy donors. Study-level results: The authors enumerated 150 to 200 TCR beta chains as linked to cytomegalovirus. While the bulk of TCR sequences proved rare, some public TCRs turned up in many donors.

The donors were healthy bone marrow donors. This PCR relied on a set of 60 Vbeta primers and 13 Jbeta primers. Study processing details: Per a later analysis, the number of unique TCR beta chains was approximately 80 million, of which roughly 11 million were shared. This table comes from immunoSEQ multiplex PCR, and its TCRdb copy is limited to in-frame clones, with some not included. V, J and clone size are those of that table, while D and trimming were read from the DNA. This table lists around 150,000 clones. The rearrangement joins TRBV19 to TRBJ1-5, with TRBD1 matching over 10 bases. Input material: PBMCs. The clonotype was recovered from a man aged 25-45 years in good health and CMV-seronegative. CDR3 sequence: CASNPTGGSRNQPQHF. DNA for the CDR3: TGTGCCAGTAATCCGACAGGGGGCTCTCGTAATCAGCCCCAGCATTTT.